Listed here is a single T cell receptor (beta chain). These data are taken from a study of synovial regulatory T cells in juvenile arthritis. Generated by immunoSEQ multiplex PCR, the TCRdb table keeps only in-frame clones and is missing some. Found here are 9,000 to 10,000 clones; the top ten clones hold roughly 2%. Germline CDR1 is MNHEY and CDR2 is SVGAGI. The CDR3 totals 14 residues. No DNA is listed. Median age around 12 years (about 2.4-25); median disease duration approximately seven years (0.2-19.1). The rearrangement links TRBV6-5 to TRBJ1-1; absent DNA, TCRdb's TRBD1 call cannot be checked. The specimen sequenced was Treg cells from blood. Subset in this sample: remaining (HLA-DR-negative) circulating blood Treg cells. The clonotype comes from a donor younger than 30 with juvenile idiopathic arthritis. CDR3: CASSLDRGHTEAFF.